The source of this TCR beta chain is a study of cytomegalovirus exposure and HLA in healthy donors. CDR1 KGHSH and CDR2 LQKENI come from the germline V gene. J lost 6 bases, V lost 2 bases, and 10 bases had no gene match. This CDR3 has 17 residues. PCR was performed using 60 Vbeta and 13 Jbeta primers. Repertoires were generated with immunoSEQ multiplex PCR, while TCRdb's copy carries only in-frame clones and drops some. There are approximately 190,000 clones in the sample; 75% to 90% occur only once, and 1% to 1.5% lies in the top ten. This TCR was sampled from a man aged 25-45 years in good health and CMV-seronegative. This sequence joins TRBV18 and TRBJ1-5; 10 positions match TRBD1. The sequenced sample was PBMCs. CDR3 nucleotides: TGTGCCAGCTCACCAAACGCCCCGGGACAGGGGAGTCAGCCCCAGCATTTT. Translating it yields CASSPNAPGQGSQPQHF.